The clone carrying this TCR beta chain was recorded a few times. The data were taken from a study of blood T cells in healthy people across ages. This CDR3 has 16 amino acids. V lost 5 bases to trimming and J lost 2 bases; unmatched junction nucleotides: 5. Together with a sample-barcoded 5' primer, a J-beta primer mix was included in a second PCR lasting roughly 6 to 12 cycles. TCRdb re-analysed the 5' RACE reads in MiXCR, keeping a single row per CDR3 protein. The profile covers 1.5 million to 2 million distinct CDR3 sequences, with around half appearing a single time and roughly 2.1% taken by the ten largest.

This sequence joins TRBV12-3 or TRBV12-4 and TRBJ2-4; 11 bases are shared with TRBD1. The origin of this receptor is a woman aged 40 to 55 in good health. The sequencing sample was made of blood. CDR3 in DNA: TGTGCCAGCAGTCTAGGACAGGGGGCAACCAAAAACATTCAGTACTTC. Amino acids: CASSLGQGATKNIQYF.